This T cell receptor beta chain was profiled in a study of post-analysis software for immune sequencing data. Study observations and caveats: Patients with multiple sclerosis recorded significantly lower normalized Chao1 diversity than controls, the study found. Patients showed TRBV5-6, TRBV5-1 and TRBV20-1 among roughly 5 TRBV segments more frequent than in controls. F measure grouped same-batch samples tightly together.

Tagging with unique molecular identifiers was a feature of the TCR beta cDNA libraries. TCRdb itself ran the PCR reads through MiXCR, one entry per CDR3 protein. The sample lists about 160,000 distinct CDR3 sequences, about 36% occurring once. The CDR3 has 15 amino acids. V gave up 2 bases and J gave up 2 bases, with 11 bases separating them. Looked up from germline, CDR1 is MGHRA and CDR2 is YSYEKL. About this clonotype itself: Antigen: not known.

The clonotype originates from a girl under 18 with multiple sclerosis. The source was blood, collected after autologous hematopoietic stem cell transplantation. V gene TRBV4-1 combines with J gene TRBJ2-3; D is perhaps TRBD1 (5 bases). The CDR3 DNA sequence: TGCGCCAGCAGCCAACCAAGGGGTACCACAGATACGCAGTATTTT. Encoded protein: CASSQPRGTTDTQYF.